The T cell receptor (beta chain) described here comes from a study of blood T cell repertoires in COVID-19. Study-wide background: Sources were T cells, B-cell-depleted T cells, or PBMCs; the material itself was cDNA or gDNA.

Participant ages covered roughly 18 to 89 years across 20 to 25 US areas. Two negative PCRs, clearance, or symptom resolution had been documented for recovered Cohort 3 donors. Clones were read by immunoSEQ multiplex PCR, and TCRdb kept only the in-frame ones, dropping some. This repertoire shows 150,000 to 200,000 clones, over 75% found once; its top ten account for approximately 11%. This CDR3 spans 15 amino acids. Germline V gene data show CDR1 as LGHDT and CDR2 as YNNKEL (reference sequence). The V and J ends lost 4 bases and 3 bases respectively, with 13 bases between them. This chain connects TRBV3-1 (or the pseudogene TRBV3-2) to TRBJ1-3; D gene ambiguous. This receptor was identified in a middle-aged man who had recovered from COVID-19. Sequencing was carried out using PBMCs or T cells enriched from blood (not recorded which). The CDR3 protein is CASSPLGVFGNTIYF. The CDR3 bases are TGTGCCAGCAGCCCCCTCGGGGTTTTTGGAAACACCATATATTTT.